This paragraph reports one T cell receptor beta chain. These data are taken from a study of blood T cell repertoires in COVID-19. On the study more broadly: The analysed material was cDNA or gDNA that came from T cells, B-cell-depleted T cells, or PBMCs.

CDR1 and CDR2 from the germline V gene are SGHDN and FVKESK. V lost 2 bases and J lost 2; bases outside the gene matches: 11. The CDR3 has 17 amino acids. Participants, about 18 to 100 years old, spanned 25 or so US areas. Original data processing: The assay estimated nucleated cells by amplifying reference gene primers. The protocol was immunoSEQ multiplex PCR, while the TCRdb copy is restricted to in-frame clones and leaves out a portion. D and trimming come from the DNA, and the V and J calls and clone size come from that table. The table has roughly 200,000 clones, approximately 86% seen once. The sample was PBMCs or T cells enriched from blood (not recorded which). This receptor was taken from a woman between 25 and 40 years old who had recovered from COVID-19. The rearrangement links TRBV14 to TRBJ2-5, with TRBD1 identical over 7 bases. CDR3 loop: CASSQYRGRGRQETQYF. The CDR3, as DNA: TGTGCCAGCAGCCAATACAGGGGAAGGGGGCGACAAGAGACCCAGTACTTC.